This paragraph reports one TCR beta chain. The antigen remains undetermined. Germline V gene lookup returns CDR1 LGHDT and CDR2 YNNKEL (reference sequence). The CDR3 has 14 amino acids. V shed 3 bases, J shed 7 bases, and the junction held 4 bases outside the gene matches. These data originate in a study of identical twins. The study, taken as a whole, reports: Out-of-frame alpha sequences shared by twins were enriched for low generation probability.

TCRdb reanalysed the 5' RACE reads using MiXCR and keeps one entry per CDR3 protein. This table holds roughly 1.6 million distinct CDR3 sequences, under 35% found once. The sequencing input was cord blood. The source is a newborn girl in good health. V usage is TRBV3-1 and J usage is TRBJ1-4; 8 bases are shared with TRBD1. CDR3 region: CASSHQGAGEKLFF. For the CDR3, the DNA is TGTGCCAGCAGCCACCAGGGGGCCGGTGAAAAACTGTTTTTT.